The present TCR beta chain was sequenced within a study of blood T cell repertoires in COVID-19. Clones were read by immunoSEQ multiplex PCR, and TCRdb kept only the in-frame ones, dropping some. The sample has 200,000 to 250,000 clones; 80% to 90% are singletons. This clone is a singleton in its sample. This CDR3 has 11 residues. Germline V gene lookup returns CDR1 LNHDA and CDR2 SQIVND (reference sequence). Trimming took off 7 bases at V and 8 bases at J, with 11 bases between the two ends. The clonotype originates from a woman aged 25 to 39 with acute COVID-19. The genes are TRBV19 and TRBJ1-2; D gene unclear. Sequenced sample: PBMCs or T cells enriched from blood (not recorded which). CDR3 DNA sequence: TGTGCCAGTATGACGGCGGAGGGCTACACCTTC. This gives the protein CASMTAEGYTF.